This TCR beta chain stems from a study of early T cells in non-severe SARS-CoV-2 infection. TCRdb passed the 5' RACE reads through MiXCR, listing each CDR3 protein once. Of about 61,000 distinct CDR3 sequences listed, 12% are singletons. The material sequenced was whole blood, taken at baseline. This receptor was taken from an adult who was a healthcare worker with PCR-confirmed SARS-CoV-2 infection or an uninfected control (not recorded which). The donor label of this sample is uncertain.

In DNA, the CDR3 is TGTGCCAGCACCGAGGGGACCCAAGAGACCCAGTACTTC. Its protein is CASTEGTQETQYF. V is TRBV5-4 and J is TRBJ2-5; tentatively, D is TRBD1 or TRBD2 (5 bases each). V was clipped by 6 bases and J by 1 base, with 10 bases between them. The CDR3 contains 13 residues. Germline values: CDR1 SGHNT, CDR2 YYREEE (reference sequence).